The text below deals with one T cell receptor beta chain. Relative to the germline gene, one junction end is altered; a read error may explain this. The germline gives CDR1 SGHRS, CDR2 YFSETQ. This CDR3 is built from 12 residues. The sample belongs to a study of blood T cell repertoires in COVID-19. Study in general: From the United States, Italy and Spain came samples of acute and convalescent COVID-19.

Only in-frame clones appear in the TCRdb table, and some are missing; sequencing was by immunoSEQ multiplex PCR. The sample contains 55,000 to 75,000 clones, roughly 87% of which appear only once. The V and J genes are TRBV5-1 and TRBJ2-7; no definite D call. This clonotype was sampled from a man over 45 with active COVID-19. The sequenced sample consisted of peripheral blood. For the CDR3, the DNA is TGCGCCAGCAGCGTTAGCTCCTACGAGCAGCACTTC. Its protein product is CASSVSSYEQHF.